This T cell receptor (beta chain) is from a study of control samples from healthy donors and cancer patients. The method was immunoSEQ multiplex PCR; TCRdb's version includes in-frame clones alone and lacks a portion of them. This sample's table reports roughly 190,000 clones. CDR1 and CDR2 from the germline V gene are SGHDT and YYEEEE. CDR3 size: 13 residues. V lost 4 bases, J lost 4 bases, and 11 bases lay in between. The chain carries TRBV5-6 and TRBJ1-2, with a tentative D call TRBD1 (6 bases). The receptor comes from a woman aged 30 to 39 in good health. Sequenced input: blood. CDR3 residues: CASSPGASYGYTF. CDR3 DNA sequence: TGTGCCAGCAGCCCGGGGGCCAGCTATGGCTACACCTTC.